The 18 T cell receptor beta chains listed next were all sequenced from one sample in a study of T cells in Graves' hyperthyroidism and ophthalmopathy. The source material, RNA transcripts, was used to amplify TCR beta CDR3 regions. Using the HTBI primer set, a first-round RT-PCR was run on the TCR CDR3. TCRdb fed the multiplex PCR reads into MiXCR, producing one record per CDR3 protein. Of roughly 420,000 distinct CDR3 sequences listed, 15% to 19% were seen once; the top ten hold approximately 7.5%. Specimen: blood. These receptors were collected from a young woman with Graves' hyperthyroidism.

This clonotype was seen ten or more times. The chain joins TRBV7-9 to TRBJ2-4, with D perhaps assigned TRBD1 or TRBD2 (5 bases each). Trimming shortened V by 2 bases and J by 8 bases, and 13 bases separated the two germline ends. The CDR3 loop spans 14 amino acids. Germline V lookup: CDR1 SEHNR, CDR2 FQNEAQ (reference sequence). DNA of the CDR3: TGTGCCAGCAGCTTACGGGGCGGTCTAGACATTCAGTACTTC. Residues: CASSLRGGLDIQYF.

This clonotype has a handful of counts. This sequence joins TRBV28 and TRBJ2-5; D not certain. CDR1 is MDHEN and CDR2 is SYDVKM in the germline V gene. V lost 6 bases and J lost 5, with 13 bases in between. CDR3 length equals 13 residues. The CDR3 sequence: CASSRAPGETQYF. CDR3 nucleotide sequence: TGTGCCAGCAGCCGCGCCCCGGGCGAGACCCAGTACTTC.

This clonotype was picked up many times. This chain connects TRBV6-1 to TRBJ2-7; 7 bases map to TRBD1. The CDR3 loop spans 15 amino acids. The germline V gene has CDR1 MNHNS and CDR2 SASEGT. J was trimmed by 1 base and V by 8 bases; bases with no gene match: 11. Here the CDR3 reads CASGGQSRPSYEQYF. For the CDR3, the DNA is TGTGCCAGCGGGGGACAGTCCCGACCTTCCTACGAGCAGTACTTC.

This clonotype was seen at least ten times. The rearrangement uses TRBV24-1 and TRBJ2-7; D unresolved. The V gene lost 5 bases and the J gene lost 0 bases, with 4 bases spanning the gap. The CDR3 loop spans 12 amino acids. The V gene's germline CDR1 is KGHDR and CDR2 SFDVKD. The CDR3 here is CATSGTSYEQYF. CDR3 nucleotides: TGTGCCACCAGTGGGACCTCCTACGAGCAGTACTTC.

This clonotype was counted a single time. This may arise from a read error, as a much more abundant clone is one base away. The CDR3 DNA reads as TGTGCCTGGAGTGGGGGGGGACAGAAAGAGACCCGGTACTTC. Amino acid sequence: CAWSGGGQKETRYF. This rearrangement joins TRBV30 to TRBJ2-5; either TRBD1 or TRBD2 may fit D (7 bases each). This CDR3 is built from 14 residues. Germline CDR1 is GTSNPN and CDR2 is SVGIG (reference sequence).

This CDR3 is CASSPHPRLAGSSSYEQYF. The CDR3 DNA sequence: TGTGCCAGCAGCCCTCACCCCCGTCTAGCGGGGTCTAGCTCCTACGAGCAGTACTTC. This rearrangement joins TRBV7-6 to TRBJ2-7, with 9 positions matching TRBD2. Per the germline V gene, CDR1 is SGHVS and CDR2 is FNYEAQ. Unmatched junction bases numbered 17, after V lost 5 bases and J lost 0 bases. CDR3 length: 19 residues.

This clonotype was counted at least ten times. V and J are TRBV12-3 or TRBV12-4 and TRBJ2-2; D gene uncertain. The CDR3 extends over 12 amino acids. Trimming took off 7 bases at V and 6 bases at J, with 9 bases between the two ends. CDR3 residues: CASKQFPGELFF. The CDR3 nucleotides are TGTGCCAGCAAACAGTTCCCCGGGGAGCTGTTTTTT.

This clonotype has at least ten counts. The chain carries TRBV5-5 and TRBJ2-5, with TRBD1 matching over 9 bases. Germline V gene sequence: CDR1 SGHKS, CDR2 YYEKEE (reference sequence). CDR3 length: 14 residues. V lost 4 bases, J lost 3 bases, and 4 bases stayed unmatched. The CDR3 sequence: CASSRGQGKETQYF. Here the CDR3 DNA reads TGTGCCAGCAGCCGGGGACAGGGTAAAGAGACCCAGTACTTC.

Comment on this clonotype: Just one base apart from a much larger clone, this may be a read error. The chain joins TRBV11-2 to TRBJ2-3; D is perhaps TRBD2 (5 bases). Germline V gene lookup returns CDR1 SGHAT and CDR2 FQNNGV. Trimming stripped 3 bases from V and 0 bases from J, with 10 bases between. This CDR3 comprises 15 residues. CDR3 sequence: CASSFASPSTDTQYF. The CDR3 bases are TGTGCCAGCAGCTTTGCTAGCCCTAGCACAGATACGCAGTATTTT.

Notes on this clonotype: Compared with germline, one end of the junction differs, possibly owing to a read error. The gene calls are TRBV7-7 and TRBJ1-4; D is possibly TRBD1 (6 bases). The CDR3 has 16 amino acids. Germline CDR1 and CDR2: SSHAT and FNYEAQ (reference sequence). The CDR3 loop is CASSASGVGTSEKLFF. The CDR3 region has the DNA TGTGCTAGCAGCGCCTCAGGGGTAGGGACTAGTGAAAAACTGTTTTTT. The complete variable domain, with remaining parts taken from reference TRBV7-7 and TRBJ1-4, reads GAGVSQSPRYKVTKRGQDVTLRCDPISSHATLYWYQQALGQGPEFLTYFNYEAQPDKSGLPSDRFSAERPEGSISTLTIQRTEQRDSAMYRCASSASGVGTSEKLFFGSGTQLSVL.

The V and J genes are TRBV19 and TRBJ2-1, with no clear D. V lost 0 bases and J 6 bases, leaving 6 bases between the germline ends. The V gene's germline CDR1 is LNHDA and CDR2 SQIVND (reference sequence). The CDR3 sequence is 13 residues long. CDR3 DNA: TGTGCCAGTAGTATAGATCCGACCAATGAGCAGTTCTTC. This encodes CASSIDPTNEQFF.

V usage is TRBV20-1 and J usage is TRBJ2-7, with 7 bases identical to TRBD1. This CDR3 contains 12 residues. V was pared by 6 bases and J by 1 base, with 3 bases of the junction left unmatched. CDR1 and CDR2 (germline): DFQATT, SNEGSKA (reference sequence). The CDR3 protein is CSAGTESYEQYF. The DNA of the CDR3 is TGCAGTGCCGGGACAGAGTCCTACGAGCAGTACTTC.

J is TRBJ2-5 and V is TRBV13; 13 bases are shared with TRBD2. Germline V gene data show CDR1 as PRHDT and CDR2 as FYEKMQ (reference sequence). This CDR3 has 16 residues. The ends lost 5 bases at V and 3 bases at J; junction bases unmatched: 6. Here the CDR3 reads CASSPEGLAGEETQYF. The CDR3 DNA reads as TGTGCCAGCAGCCCCGAAGGACTAGCGGGGGAAGAGACCCAGTACTTC. Using reference TRBV13 and TRBJ2-5 for the parts outside the CDR3, the full variable domain is AAGVIQSPRHLIKEKRETATLKCYPIPRHDTVYWYQQGPGQDPQFLISFYEKMQSDKGSIPDRFSAQQFSDYHSELNMSSLELGDSALYFCASSPEGLAGEETQYFGPGTRLLVL.

This clonotype was seen a few times. This chain connects TRBV7-2 to TRBJ2-2; tentatively, D is TRBD1 (6 bases). V was pared by 7 bases and J by 1 base, with 16 bases between. This CDR3 comprises 16 residues. CDR1 is SGHTA, CDR2 FQGNSA, per germline. The CDR3, as DNA: TGTGCCAGCACCCAGTCCCGGGACAAGAACACCGGGGAGCTGTTTTTT. Translated, it gives CASTQSRDKNTGELFF.

This clonotype has a count of ten or more. The rearrangement links TRBV7-9 to TRBJ2-2, with D unclear. This CDR3 spans 15 amino acids. CDR1 and CDR2 (germline): SEHNR, FQNEAQ (reference sequence). With 6 bases removed from V and 3 bases from J, the gap between germline ends came to 14 bases. The CDR3 nucleotides are TGTGCCAGCAGTCCTGGACCGGTGGACACCGGGGAGCTGTTTTTT. It translates to CASSPGPVDTGELFF. The full variable domain, in which reference TRBV7-9 and TRBJ2-2 provide the parts outside the CDR3, is DTGVSQNPRHKITKRGQNVTFRCDPISEHNRLYWYRQTLGQGPEFLTYFQNEAQLEKSRLLSDRFSAERPKGSFSTLEIQRTEQGDSAMYLCASSPGPVDTGELFFGEGSRLTVL.

At least ten counts were recorded for this clonotype. The chain is built from TRBV4-1 and TRBJ1-5; D remains ambiguous. Germline loops: CDR1 MGHRA, CDR2 YSYEKL. The CDR3 runs to 15 residues. The V gene lost 0 bases and the J gene lost 0 bases, with 6 bases spanning the gap. The CDR3 DNA is TGCGCCAGCAGCCAAGACGAAATTAGCAATCAGCCCCAGCATTTT. Its protein product is CASSQDEISNQPQHF.

This clonotype was detected ten times or more. The gene calls are TRBV4-2 and TRBJ1-2; weak D call: TRBD1 (6 bases). V shed 0 bases and J shed 8 bases, with 19 bases lying between them. Germline assignment: CDR1 LGHNA and CDR2 YNFKEQ. The length of the CDR3 is 16 residues. CDR3 in DNA: TGTGCCAGCAGCCAAGATGATTTTCAGGGGCTCGGAGGCTACACCTTC. Its translation is CASSQDDFQGLGGYTF.

Many counts were recorded for this clonotype. The chain employs TRBV2 and TRBJ2-5, with TRBD2 matching over 12 bases. The CDR3 length is 16 residues. The junction had 8 bases not matched to a gene; V was cut back by 4 bases and J by 5 bases. The germline V gene encodes CDR1 SNHLY and CDR2 FYNNEI. The CDR3 loop reads CASSAPSGRAEETQYF. The CDR3 DNA reads as TGTGCCAGCAGTGCCCCTAGCGGGAGGGCCGAGGAGACCCAGTACTTC.